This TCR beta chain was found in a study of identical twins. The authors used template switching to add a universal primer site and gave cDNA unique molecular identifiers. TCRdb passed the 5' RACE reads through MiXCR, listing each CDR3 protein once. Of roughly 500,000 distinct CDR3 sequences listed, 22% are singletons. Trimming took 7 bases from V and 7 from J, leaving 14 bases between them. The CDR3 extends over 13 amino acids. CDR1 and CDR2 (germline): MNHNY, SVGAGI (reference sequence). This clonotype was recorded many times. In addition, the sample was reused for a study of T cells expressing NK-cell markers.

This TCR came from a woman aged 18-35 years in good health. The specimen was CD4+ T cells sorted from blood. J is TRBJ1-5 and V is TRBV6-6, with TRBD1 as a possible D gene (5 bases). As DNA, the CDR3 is TGTGCCAGCATAAGGGAGGGGCGGCAGCCCCAGCATTTT. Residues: CASIREGRQPQHF.